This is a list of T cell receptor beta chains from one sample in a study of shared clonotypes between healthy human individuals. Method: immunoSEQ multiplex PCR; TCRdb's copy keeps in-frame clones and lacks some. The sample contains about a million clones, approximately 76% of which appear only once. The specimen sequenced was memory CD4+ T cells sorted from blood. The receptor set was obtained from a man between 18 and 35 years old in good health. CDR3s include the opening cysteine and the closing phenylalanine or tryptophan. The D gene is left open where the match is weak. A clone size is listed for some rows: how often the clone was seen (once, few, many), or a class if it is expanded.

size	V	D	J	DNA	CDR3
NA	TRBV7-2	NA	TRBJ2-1	TGTGCCAGCGGGAGGCACAATGAGCAGTTCTTC	CASGRHNEQFF
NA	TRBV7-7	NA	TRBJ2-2	TGTGCTAGCTCCCTCCGGGGGGCTGGCGGGGAGCTGTTTTTT	CASSLRGAGGELFF
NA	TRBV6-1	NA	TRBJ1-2	TGTGCCAGCCTCCCTCGCGAGGGTATCTATGGCTACACCTTC	CASLPREGIYGYTF
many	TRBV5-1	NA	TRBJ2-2	TGCGCCAGCAGCTTTACAGGTCTGGACACCGGGGAGCTGTTTTTT	CASSFTGLDTGELFF
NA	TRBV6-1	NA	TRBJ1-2	TGTGCCAGCAGTGAAACTGGGGACTATGGCTACACCTTC	CASSETGDYGYTF
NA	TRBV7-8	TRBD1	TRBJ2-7	TGTGCCAGCAGAGAACGGGACAGGGCGAGCGAGCAGTACTTC	CASRERDRASEQYF
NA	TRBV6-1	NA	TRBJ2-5	TGTGCCAGCAGTCCTAAGGGGGTGTGGCAGTACTTC	CASSPKGVWQYF
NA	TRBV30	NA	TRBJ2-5	TGTGCCTGGGTCCAACCCGGGCCATCTTTTGGGGAGACCCAGTACTTC	CAWVQPGPSFGETQYF
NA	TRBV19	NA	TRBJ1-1	TGTGCCAGTAGTATGCGCCTACACACTGAAGCTTTCTTT	CASSMRLHTEAFF
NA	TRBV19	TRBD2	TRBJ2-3	TGTGCCAGTAGCCGTCTAGCGGGGGGGTACTTAGATACGCAGTATTTT	CASSRLAGGYLDTQYF
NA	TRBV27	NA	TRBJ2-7	TGTGCCAGCAGTCCAATCCGGGACATCCCCCTCTACGAGCAGTACTTC	CASSPIRDIPLYEQYF
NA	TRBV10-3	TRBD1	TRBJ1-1	TGTGCCATCATGAAGGACAGGAGCAAGAACACTGAAGCTTTCTTT	CAIMKDRSKNTEAFF
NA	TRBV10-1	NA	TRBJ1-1	TGCGCCAGCAGTGCTCTACAGAACACTGAAGCTTTCTTT	CASSALQNTEAFF
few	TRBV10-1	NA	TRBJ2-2	TGCGCCAGCAGTGAGTCGTACACCGGGGAGCTGTTTTTT	CASSESYTGELFF
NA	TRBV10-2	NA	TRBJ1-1	TGCGCCAGCAGTCCGGGCACTGAAGCTTTCTTT	CASSPGTEAFF
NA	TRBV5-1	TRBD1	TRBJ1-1	TGCGCCAGCAGCCCCAGGGGGGCGAACACTGAAGCTTTCTTT	CASSPRGANTEAFF
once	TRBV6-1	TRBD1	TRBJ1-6	TGTGCCACCAACTTCGACAGGGGGCGATCACCCCTCCACTTT	CATNFDRGRSPLHF
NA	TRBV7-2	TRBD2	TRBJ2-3	TGTGCCAGCAGCTTACTCAGACTAGCGGGAGGGAACACAGATACGCAGTATTTT	CASSLLRLAGGNTDTQYF
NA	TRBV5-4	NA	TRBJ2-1	TGTGCCAGCAGCTTGGCGTTGGGGACTGAGCAGTTCTTC	CASSLALGTEQFF